This record looks at one T cell receptor beta chain sequence and its context. Antigen: not known. The data stem from a study of post-analysis software for immune sequencing data. Study-wide background: Clinical courses comprised relapsing-remitting, secondary progressive and progressive-relapsing multiple sclerosis. General observations from the study: Patients carried a few TRBV segments more frequently than controls did, and TRBV5-6, TRBV5-1 and TRBV20-1 were among them. A significant reduction in normalized Chao1 diversity was observed in multiple sclerosis patients versus controls. Samples made in the same batch grouped tightly together by F measure.

cDNA libraries of TCR beta carried unique molecular identifiers. Between roughly 0.95 and 10 million T cells gave rise to around 500,000 cDNA molecules. TCRdb reprocessed the PCR reads via MiXCR and lists one record per CDR3 protein. Of about 540,000 distinct CDR3 sequences listed, around 34% are singletons. After removal of 0 bases from V and 4 bases from J, the junction contained 9 bases not matched to a gene. Germline V gene sequence: CDR1 SGHRS, CDR2 YFSETQ. The CDR3 runs 17 residues. The sequenced sample consisted of blood. This TCR derives from a girl aged 2 to 17 with multiple sclerosis. The V call is TRBV5-1, the J call TRBJ2-1; 8 bases are shared with TRBD2. The CDR3 nucleotides are TGCGCCAGCAGCTTGGAGCCTAGCGGGCGGACATACAATGAGCAGTTCTTC. Translation: CASSLEPSGRTYNEQFF. The entire variable domain, with the rest obtained from reference TRBV5-1 and TRBJ2-1, is as follows: KAGVTQTPRYLIKTRGQQVTLSCSPISGHRSVSWYQQTPGQGLQFLFEYFSETQRNKGNFPGRFSGRQFSNSRSEMNVSTLELGDSALYLCASSLEPSGRTYNEQFFGPGTRLTVL.